This entry describes one T cell receptor (beta chain). Sequencing was performed with immunoSEQ multiplex PCR; in TCRdb, only in-frame clones are kept and a portion is missing. This sample has tens of thousands of clones, with about 93% found just once. This record comes from a study of T cell changes during pregnancy in multiple sclerosis. The CDR3 has 15 amino acids. V lost 4 bases to trimming and J lost 3 bases, with 14 bases between them. Germline-derived CDR1 and CDR2 are SGDLS and YYNGEE. The source material was CD8+ T cells from peripheral blood mononuclear cells, sampled after pregnancy. The receptor was derived from a female donor with multiple sclerosis, enrolled in a pregnancy study. V is TRBV9 and J is TRBJ2-1; D might be TRBD2 (7 bases). The CDR3 nucleotides read TGTGCCAGCAGCCGTGGCGGGGGCCTCTACAATGAGCAGTTCTTC. Translation gives CASSRGGGLYNEQFF.